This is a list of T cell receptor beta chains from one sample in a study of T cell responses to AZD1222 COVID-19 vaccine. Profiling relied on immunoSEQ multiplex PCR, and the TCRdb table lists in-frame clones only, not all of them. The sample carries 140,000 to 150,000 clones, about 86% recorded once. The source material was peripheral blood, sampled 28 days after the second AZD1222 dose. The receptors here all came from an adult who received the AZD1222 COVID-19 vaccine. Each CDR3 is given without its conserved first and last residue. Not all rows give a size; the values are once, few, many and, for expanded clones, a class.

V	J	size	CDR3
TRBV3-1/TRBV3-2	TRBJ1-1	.	ASSPRRATEAF
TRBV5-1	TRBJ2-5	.	ASSRGRISQETQY
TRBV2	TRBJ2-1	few	ASSELPFNEQF
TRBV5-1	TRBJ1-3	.	ASSLEALGPLSGNTIY
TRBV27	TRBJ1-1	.	ASSSTAMNTEAF
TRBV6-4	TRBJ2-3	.	ASSAFGWPKGTDTQY
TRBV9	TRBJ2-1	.	ASSVATGGGRARNEQF
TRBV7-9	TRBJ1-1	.	ASSRTGTEAF
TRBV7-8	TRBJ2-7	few	ASSLEAAGGTSYEQY
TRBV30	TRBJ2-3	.	AWSPRDTQY
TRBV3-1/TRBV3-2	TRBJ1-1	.	ASSQGYGTTVSTEAF
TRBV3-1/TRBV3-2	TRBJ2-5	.	ASSVRRAVETQY
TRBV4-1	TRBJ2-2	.	ASSQELGEVNTGELF
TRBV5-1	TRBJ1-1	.	ASSADRPNTEAF
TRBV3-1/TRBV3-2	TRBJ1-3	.	ASSSSDRGGNTIY
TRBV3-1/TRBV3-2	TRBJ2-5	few	ASLQETQY
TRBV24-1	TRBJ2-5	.	ATSDSTGAETQY
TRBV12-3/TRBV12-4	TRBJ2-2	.	ASRYNTGELF
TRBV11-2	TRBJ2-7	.	ASSPREGADEQY
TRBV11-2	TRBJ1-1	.	ASSLGSGNLYGSEAF
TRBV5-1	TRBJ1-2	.	ASSAGTGNYGYT
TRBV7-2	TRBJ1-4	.	ASSLAPPWEKLF
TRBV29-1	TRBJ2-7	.	SVEGVSGQY
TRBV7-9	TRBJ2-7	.	ASRPSKGGDHEQY
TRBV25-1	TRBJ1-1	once	ASSELGGTEAF
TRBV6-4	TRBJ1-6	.	ASSATGAGDSPLH
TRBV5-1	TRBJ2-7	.	ASSPGPESIYEQY
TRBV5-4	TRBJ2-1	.	ASRLTGFNEQF
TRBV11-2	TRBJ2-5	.	ASSFAGSRGETQY
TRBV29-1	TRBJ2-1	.	SVGSASGRFSNEQF
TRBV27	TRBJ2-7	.	ASSLAGVSYEQY
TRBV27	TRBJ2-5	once	ASGALAGGETQY
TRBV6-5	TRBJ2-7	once	ASSYGVDTPQHEQY
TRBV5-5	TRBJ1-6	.	ASSLAGANSPLH
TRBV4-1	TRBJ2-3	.	ASGTDRDRQY
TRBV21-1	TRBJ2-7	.	ASSKAQTDLHEQY
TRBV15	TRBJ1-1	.	ATSRGITVMNTEAF
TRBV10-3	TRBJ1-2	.	AISESRGDIGPYGYT
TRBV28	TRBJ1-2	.	ASSLVDGAYGYT
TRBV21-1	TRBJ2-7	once	ASSKGTYEQY
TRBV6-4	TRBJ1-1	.	ASSSQGMNTEAF
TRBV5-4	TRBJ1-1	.	ASSLVNSEAF
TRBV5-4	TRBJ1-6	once	ASSFGAGPLIH
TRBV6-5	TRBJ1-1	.	ASSPTGMNTEAF
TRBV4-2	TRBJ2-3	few	ASSLSEADTQY
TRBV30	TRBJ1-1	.	AQRFGTEAF
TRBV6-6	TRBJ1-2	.	ASSRTGDGDNYGYT
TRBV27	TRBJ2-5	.	ASNSGGYQETQY
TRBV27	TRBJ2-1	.	ASSPSSGRYNEQF
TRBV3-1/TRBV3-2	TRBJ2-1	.	AGGQGVTNEQF